These 4 T cell receptor beta chains share one sample of origin, sequenced in a study of human T cells and chemical hapten exposure. TCRdb re-called the RACE reads through MiXCR, storing one row per CDR3 protein. Of 130,000 or so distinct CDR3 sequences listed, about 9.4% were seen once; the top ten hold under 2%. Time point reported: healthy volunteer bleed at 2 weeks. From whole blood left unfractionated, total RNA was extracted. The sample was whole blood. These receptor sequences come from a male donor in good health. Some clones in this sample may be carry-over from other donors' samples.

This chain uses TRBV3-1 with TRBJ2-2; D may be TRBD1 (7 bases). The CDR3 extends over 16 amino acids. Germline CDR1 reads LGHDT; CDR2 reads YNNKEL (reference sequence). The V and J ends lost 4 bases and 6 bases respectively, with 18 bases between them. CDR3 protein: CASSLYLGGGPGELFF. The CDR3 coding sequence is TGTGCCAGCAGCCTATATCTTGGAGGGGGCCCCGGGGAGCTGTTTTTT.

The chain recombines TRBV12-3 or TRBV12-4 with TRBJ1-6; perhaps TRBD1 as D (6 bases). CDR3 length: 14 amino acids. V lost 10 bases, J lost 6 bases, and 16 bases lay in between. The CDR3 here is CATCSGATNSPLHF. The CDR3 coding sequence is TGTGCCACCTGCTCGGGGGCGACTAATTCACCCCTCCACTTT.

The CDR3: CASGGEQFF. The CDR3 coding sequence is TGTGCCAGCGGAGGTGAGCAGTTCTTC. The chain combines TRBV6-2 or TRBV6-3 with TRBJ2-1; perhaps TRBD2 as D (5 bases). CDR3 length: 9 amino acids. Trimming left V 8 bases short and J 9 bases short, with 5 bases between. CDR1 is MNHEY and CDR2 is SVGEGT in the germline V gene.

The sample holds a few counts of this clonotype. V usage is TRBV19 and J usage is TRBJ2-7, with D possibly called TRBD1 or TRBD2 (5 bases each). This CDR3 has 15 residues. From germline, CDR1 is LNHDA and CDR2 SQIVND (reference sequence). V was clipped by 3 bases and J by 2 bases, with 14 bases between them. The CDR3 DNA reads TGTGCCAGTAGTATGTCTGGGACGGGAACCTACGAGCAGTACTTC. Amino acid sequence: CASSMSGTGTYEQYF. The entire variable domain, with the rest obtained from reference TRBV19 and TRBJ2-7, is as follows: DGGITQSPKYLFRKEGQNVTLSCEQNLNHDAMYWYRQDPGQGLRLIYYSQIVNDFQKGDIAEGYSVSREKKESFPLTVTSAQKNPTAFYLCASSMSGTGTYEQYFGPGTRLTVT.